This TCR beta chain was profiled in a study of T-cell memory formation after mild COVID-19. Study-wide context: TCR clusters were mostly donor specific.

This clonotype was observed once. Without the conserved terminal phenylalanine or tryptophan, this CDR3 likely stems from a read error. TCRdb fed the 5' RACE reads into MiXCR, producing one record per CDR3 protein. Of around 450,000 distinct CDR3 sequences in the sample, roughly a quarter were seen once. The CDR3 contains 17 residues. Germline lookup yields CDR1 DFQATT and CDR2 SNEGSKA (reference sequence). Germline trimming cut 4 bases from V and 2 bases from J; bases unmatched to any gene: 9. The chain employs TRBV20-1 and TRBJ2-3; TRBD2 aligns across 13 bases. Sequenced sample: PBMCs or a T cell subset sorted from them (not recorded which). The sequence was collected from an adult woman who had mild COVID-19 (a few samples of this study predate the infection). Cell type and time point are not known. The CDR3 DNA follows: TGCAGTGCTACCCTTGGACTAGCGGGAGACCACACAGATACGCAGTATTCT. Translating gives CSATLGLAGDHTDTQYS.